This T cell receptor (beta chain) was sequenced in a study of cytomegalovirus exposure and HLA in healthy donors. The PCR ran on 60 Vbeta and 13 Jbeta primers. Produced via immunoSEQ multiplex PCR; TCRdb's table is partial and in-frame only. The sample carries around 130,000 clones, 80% to 85% recorded once. This CDR3 has 17 residues. Germline V gene data show CDR1 as SGHTA and CDR2 as FQGNSA. With V trimmed by 1 base and J by 0 bases, 6 bases remained unmatched. Sequencing used PBMCs. This clonotype was sampled from a man aged 18 to 30 in good health and CMV-seronegative. V and J are TRBV7-2 and TRBJ1-5; TRBD1 matches at 7 bases. Written as DNA, the CDR3 is TGTGCCAGCAGCTTAGACCCAGGGGGTTCTAGCAATCAGCCCCAGCATTTT. This codes for CASSLDPGGSSNQPQHF.